This T cell receptor beta chain came from a study of PD-L1 blockade in urothelial cancer. Study-wide context: Blood was subjected to analysis at 3 weeks (second dose) and 6 weeks following treatment start. Median blood clonality was roughly 0.088, with 75,000 to 100,000 unique TCRs.

General observations from the study: Durable-benefit cases showed more tumor-associated blood clone expansion at 3 weeks.

As concerns this clone: Its specificity is unknown.

Indicated time point: peripheral blood 6 weeks after treatment start. Locally advanced or metastatic urothelial carcinoma affected the patients. Sequencing used immunoSEQ multiplex PCR; TCRdb keeps in-frame clones, though not all of them. There are around 40,000 clones in the sample; 82% occur only once, and 13% lies in the top ten. V lost 4 bases to trimming and J lost 0 bases, with 6 bases between them. CDR3 length: 14 amino acids. In germline, CDR1 is MGHDK, CDR2 SYGVNS. This chain uses TRBV25-1 with TRBJ1-4; no reliable D call. The source material was PBMCs, sampled around atezolizumab (anti-PD-L1) treatment. The clonotype was recovered from a man in his sixties with urothelial cancer. CDR3 DNA: TGTGCCAGCAGTGCCTATGCAACTAATGAAAAACTGTTTTTT. It translates to CASSAYATNEKLFF.